Listed below are T cell receptor beta chains from one sample, sequenced in a study of graft-versus-host responses after intestinal transplantation. Generated by immunoSEQ multiplex PCR, the TCRdb table keeps only in-frame clones and is missing some. In the table there are 17,000 or so clones, 82% of which are singletons. The starting material was ileum tissue, obtained 17 days after transplant. The receptors here all came from a human patient who received an intestinal transplant, so some T cells may come from the graft donor. CDR3s include the opening cysteine and the closing phenylalanine or tryptophan. Fields, in order: V gene, J gene, D gene, clone size, CDR3 protein, CDR3 DNA. D genes are given only for firm matches. Clone size, where shown, is once, few, many, or a class for clones that have expanded.

V: TRBV7-9
J: TRBJ1-1
D: -
size: -
CDR3: CASSLDGQGPEAFF
DNA: TGTGCCAGCAGCTTAGACGGGCAGGGCCCCGAAGCTTTCTTT

V: TRBV20-1
J: TRBJ2-1
D: -
size: -
CDR3: CSARESNEQFF
DNA: TGCAGTGCTAGAGAGAGCAATGAGCAGTTCTTC

V: TRBV27
J: TRBJ2-1
D: -
size: -
CDR3: CASSLSRAYNEQFF
DNA: TGTGCCAGCAGTTTGTCGAGGGCCTACAATGAGCAGTTCTTC

V: TRBV6-1
J: TRBJ1-2
D: TRBD1
size: -
CDR3: CASSGARQGSNYGYTF
DNA: TGTGCCAGCAGTGGTGCTAGACAGGGATCTAACTATGGCTACACCTTC

V: TRBV28
J: TRBJ2-7
D: TRBD2
size: few
CDR3: CASSFGLAAKYEQYF
DNA: TGTGCCAGCAGTTTTGGCCTAGCGGCTAAGTACGAGCAGTACTTC

V: TRBV5-1
J: TRBJ2-1
D: TRBD2
size: -
CDR3: CASSSKRGKYNEQFF
DNA: TGCGCCAGCAGCTCCAAGCGGGGAAAGTACAATGAGCAGTTCTTC

V: TRBV5-6
J: TRBJ2-1
D: TRBD2
size: -
CDR3: CASSSLAGGTGEQFF
DNA: TGTGCCAGCAGCTCCCTGGCGGGAGGGACCGGTGAGCAGTTCTTC

V: TRBV11-2
J: TRBJ2-7
D: TRBD2
size: -
CDR3: CASSEWLAGVHEQYF
DNA: TGTGCCAGCAGCGAATGGCTAGCGGGAGTACACGAGCAGTACTTC

V: TRBV21-1
J: TRBJ1-1
D: -
size: -
CDR3: CASSVVRRGVGRDTEAFF
DNA: TGTGCCAGCAGCGTTGTTCGGCGGGGCGTCGGGCGGGACACTGAAGCTTTCTTT

V: TRBV11-3
J: TRBJ2-3
D: -
size: few
CDR3: CASSLGRGTDTQYF
DNA: TGTGCCAGCAGCCTCGGCAGGGGAACAGATACGCAGTATTTT

V: TRBV28
J: TRBJ2-7
D: -
size: -
CDR3: CASSLPGQVLLNF
DNA: TGTGCCAGCAGTTTGCCGGGCCAGGTCCTCTTGAACTTC